This TCR beta chain was profiled in a study of OX40 agonist ivuxolimab in advanced cancers. The wider study: Eligibility rules accepted prior anti-PD-1, anti-PD-L1 or anti-CTLA-4 therapy, and over 35% had some. Findings and limits, study-wide: Within 6 weeks, CD4+ and CD8+ blood T cells expanded clonally at 0.1 to 3.0 mg/kg. Expanded clones tended on average to be more numerous among CD8+ T cells than CD4+. The specificity for antigen of the expanded peripheral T cells was not determined.

Points on this clone: The antigen is not known.

The V end was cut by 5 bases, the J end by 1 base, with 8 bases between. The CDR3 is made up of 13 amino acids. Germline CDR1 and CDR2: SNHLY and FYNNEI. The table came from immunoSEQ multiplex PCR; TCRdb's copy has only in-frame clones and leaves some out. This sample yields tens of thousands of clones, of which about nine tenths are seen a single time; roughly 0.22% belongs to the top ten. The rearrangement joins TRBV2 to TRBJ1-2; tentatively, D is TRBD1 (5 bases). The material sequenced was CD4+ or CD8+ T cells sorted from blood, taken in a trial of the OX40 agonist ivuxolimab. The sequence came from an adult with an advanced solid tumor such as melanoma, head and neck, liver or kidney cancer. CDR3 residues: CASSTTDNYGYTF. CDR3 bases: TGTGCCAGCAGTACGACAGATAACTATGGCTACACCTTC.